This T cell receptor beta chain was profiled in a study of shared clonotypes between healthy human individuals. Regarding this clone: Antigen unknown. The same CDR3 can be traced to other DNA sequences in this sample.

Naivety among CD8 cells was defined by CD45RO negativity and positive CCR7 selection, thereby excluding terminally differentiated effector memory CD45RA+ cells. TCRdb keeps only in-frame clones here, not all; method: immunoSEQ multiplex PCR. Of some 2.1 million clones listed, just over 90% are singletons. This CDR3 spans 12 amino acids. V lost 0 bases and J 6 bases, leaving 7 bases between the germline ends. Looked up from germline, CDR1 is SGHDT and CDR2 is YYEEEE. Study-level findings and limits: When compared with the clonotypes that were shared by all four sorted-subset donors, the non-shared clonotypes turned out to have lower generation probabilities. Memory subsets generally showed smaller estimated richness than naive subsets did.

The sequence was collected from a man between 18 and 29 years old in good health. Some clones in this sample may be carry-over from other donors' samples. Sequenced material: naive CD8+ T cells from PBMCs. The chain couples TRBV5-6 to TRBJ2-7; no clear D gene. In nucleotides, the CDR3 is TGTGCCAGCAGCTTGGGGGGTCCCGAGCAGTACTTC. It is translated as CASSLGGPEQYF.